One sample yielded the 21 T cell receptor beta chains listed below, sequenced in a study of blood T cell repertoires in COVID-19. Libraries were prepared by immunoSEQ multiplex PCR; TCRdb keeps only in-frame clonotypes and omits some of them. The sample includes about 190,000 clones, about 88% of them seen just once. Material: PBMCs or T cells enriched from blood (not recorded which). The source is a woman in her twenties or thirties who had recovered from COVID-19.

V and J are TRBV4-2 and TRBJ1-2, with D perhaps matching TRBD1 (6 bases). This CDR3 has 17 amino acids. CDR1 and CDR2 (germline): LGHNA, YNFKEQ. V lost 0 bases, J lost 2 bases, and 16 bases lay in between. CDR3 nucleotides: TGTGCCAGCAGCCAAGATACCCAGGACAGTAGAAACTATGGCTACACCTTC. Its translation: CASSQDTQDSRNYGYTF.

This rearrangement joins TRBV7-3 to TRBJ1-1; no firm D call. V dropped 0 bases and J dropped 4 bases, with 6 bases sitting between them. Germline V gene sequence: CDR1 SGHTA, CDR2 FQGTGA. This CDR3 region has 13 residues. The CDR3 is CASSLTEVTEAFF. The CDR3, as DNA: TGTGCCAGCAGCTTAACAGAGGTCACTGAAGCTTTCTTT.

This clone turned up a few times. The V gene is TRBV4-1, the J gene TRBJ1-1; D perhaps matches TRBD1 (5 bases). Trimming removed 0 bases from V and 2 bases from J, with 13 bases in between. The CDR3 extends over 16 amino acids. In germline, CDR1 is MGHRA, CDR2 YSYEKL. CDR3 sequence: CASSQERGLSNTEAFF. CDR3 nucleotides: TGCGCCAGCAGCCAAGAACGGGGACTGAGTAACACTGAAGCTTTCTTT.

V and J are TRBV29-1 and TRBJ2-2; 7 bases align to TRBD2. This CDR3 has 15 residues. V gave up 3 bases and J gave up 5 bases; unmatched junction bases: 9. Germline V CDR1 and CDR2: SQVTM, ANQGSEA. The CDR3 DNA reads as TGCAGCGTTGACGTACTTGGGGGGGGGACCGGGGAGCTGTTTTTT. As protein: CSVDVLGGGTGELFF.

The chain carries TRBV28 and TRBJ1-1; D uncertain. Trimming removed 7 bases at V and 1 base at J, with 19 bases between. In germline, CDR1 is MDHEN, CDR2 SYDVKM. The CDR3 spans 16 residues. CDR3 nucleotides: TGTGCCAGCAAACCCTCCGGGGTAGGCAAGAACACTGAAGCTTTCTTT. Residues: CASKPSGVGKNTEAFF.

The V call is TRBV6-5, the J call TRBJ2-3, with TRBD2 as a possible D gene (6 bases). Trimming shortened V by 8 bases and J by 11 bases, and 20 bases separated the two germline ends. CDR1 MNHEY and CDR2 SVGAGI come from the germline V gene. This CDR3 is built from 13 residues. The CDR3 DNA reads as TGTGCCAGCCAATCGACTAGTCGAGTAGAGCAGTATTTT. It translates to CASQSTSRVEQYF.

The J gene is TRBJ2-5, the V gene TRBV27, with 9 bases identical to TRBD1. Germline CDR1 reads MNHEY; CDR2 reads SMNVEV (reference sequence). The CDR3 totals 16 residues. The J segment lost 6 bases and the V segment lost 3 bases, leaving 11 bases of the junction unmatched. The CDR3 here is CASSFNPGQGIKTQYF. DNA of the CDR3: TGTGCCAGCAGTTTTAATCCGGGACAGGGTATAAAGACCCAGTACTTC.

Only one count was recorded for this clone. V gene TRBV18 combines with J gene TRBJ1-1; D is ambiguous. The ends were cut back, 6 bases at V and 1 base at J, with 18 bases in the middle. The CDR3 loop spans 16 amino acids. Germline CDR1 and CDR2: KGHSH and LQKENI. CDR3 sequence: CASSQFATTENTEAFF. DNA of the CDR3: TGTGCCAGCTCCCAATTTGCTACGACTGAGAACACTGAAGCTTTCTTT.

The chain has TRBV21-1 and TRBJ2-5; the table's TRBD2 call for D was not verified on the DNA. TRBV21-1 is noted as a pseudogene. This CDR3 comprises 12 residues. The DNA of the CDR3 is TGTGCCAGCAAGAGGTACCAAGAGACCCAGTACTTC. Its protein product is CASKRYQETQYF.

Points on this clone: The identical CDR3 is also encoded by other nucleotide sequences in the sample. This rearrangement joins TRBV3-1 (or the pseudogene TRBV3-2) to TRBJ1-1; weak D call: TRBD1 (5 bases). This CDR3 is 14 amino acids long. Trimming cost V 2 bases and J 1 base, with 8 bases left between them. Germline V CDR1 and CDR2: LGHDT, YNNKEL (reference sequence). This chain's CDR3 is CASSQRTGNTEAFF. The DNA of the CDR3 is TGTGCCAGCAGCCAACGAACAGGGAACACTGAAGCTTTCTTT.

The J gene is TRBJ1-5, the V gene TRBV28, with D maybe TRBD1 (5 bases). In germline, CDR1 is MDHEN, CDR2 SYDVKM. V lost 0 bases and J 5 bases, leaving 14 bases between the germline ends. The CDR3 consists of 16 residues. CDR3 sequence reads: CASSLWEGNGHQPQHF. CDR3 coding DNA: TGTGCCAGCAGTTTATGGGAGGGGAATGGGCATCAGCCCCAGCATTTT.

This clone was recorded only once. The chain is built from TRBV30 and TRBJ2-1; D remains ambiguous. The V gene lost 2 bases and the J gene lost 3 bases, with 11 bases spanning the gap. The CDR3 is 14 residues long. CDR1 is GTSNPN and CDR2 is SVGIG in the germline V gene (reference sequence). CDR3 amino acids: CAWSRQPGYNEQFF. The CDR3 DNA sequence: TGTGCCTGGAGTAGGCAGCCAGGCTACAATGAGCAGTTCTTC.

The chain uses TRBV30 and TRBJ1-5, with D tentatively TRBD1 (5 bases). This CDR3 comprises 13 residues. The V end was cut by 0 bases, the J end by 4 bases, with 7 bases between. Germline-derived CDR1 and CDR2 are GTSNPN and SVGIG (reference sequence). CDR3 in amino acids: CAWSVNRNQPQHF. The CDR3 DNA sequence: TGTGCCTGGAGTGTAAACAGGAATCAGCCCCAGCATTTT.

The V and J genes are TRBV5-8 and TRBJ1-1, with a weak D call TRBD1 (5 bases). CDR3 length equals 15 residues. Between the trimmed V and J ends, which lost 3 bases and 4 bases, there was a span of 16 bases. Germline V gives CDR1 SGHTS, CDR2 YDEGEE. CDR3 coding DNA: TGTGCCAGCAGCTCTGGGTGGAGGGGCGGCACTGAAGCTTTCTTT. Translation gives CASSSGWRGGTEAFF.

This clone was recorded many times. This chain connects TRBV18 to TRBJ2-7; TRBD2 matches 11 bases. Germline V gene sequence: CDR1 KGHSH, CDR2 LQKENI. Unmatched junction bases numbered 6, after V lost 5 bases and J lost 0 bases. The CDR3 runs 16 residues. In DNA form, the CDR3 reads TGTGCCAGCTCAAGACCCGGGACTAGCGGCTCCTACGAGCAGTACTTC. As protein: CASSRPGTSGSYEQYF.

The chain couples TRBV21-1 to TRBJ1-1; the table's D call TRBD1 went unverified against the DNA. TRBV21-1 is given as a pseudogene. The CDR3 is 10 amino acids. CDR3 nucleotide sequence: TGTGCCAGGGCGAACACTGAAGCTTTCTTT. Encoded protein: CARANTEAFF.

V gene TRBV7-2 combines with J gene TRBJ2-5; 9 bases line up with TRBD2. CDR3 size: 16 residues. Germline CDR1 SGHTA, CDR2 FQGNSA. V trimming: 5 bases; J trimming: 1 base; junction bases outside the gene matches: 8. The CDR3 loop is CASSGGATSGQETQYF. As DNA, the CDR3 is TGTGCCAGCAGCGGGGGGGCGACTAGCGGCCAAGAGACCCAGTACTTC. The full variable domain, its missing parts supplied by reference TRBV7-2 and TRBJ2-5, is GAGVSQSPSNKVTEKGKDVELRCDPISGHTALYWYRQSLGQGLEFLIYFQGNSAPDKSGLPSDRFSAERTGGSVSTLTIQRTQQEDSAVYLCASSGGATSGQETQYFGPGTRLLVL.

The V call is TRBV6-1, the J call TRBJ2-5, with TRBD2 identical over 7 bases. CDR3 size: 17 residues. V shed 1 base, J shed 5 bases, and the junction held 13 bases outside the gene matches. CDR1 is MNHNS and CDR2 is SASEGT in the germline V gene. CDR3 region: CASSEDWDPGGWETQYF. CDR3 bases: TGTGCCAGCAGTGAAGACTGGGACCCGGGGGGTTGGGAGACCCAGTACTTC.

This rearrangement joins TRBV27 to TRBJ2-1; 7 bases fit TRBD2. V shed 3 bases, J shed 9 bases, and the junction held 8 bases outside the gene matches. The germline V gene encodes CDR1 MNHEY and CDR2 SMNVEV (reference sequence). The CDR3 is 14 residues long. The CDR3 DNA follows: TGTGCCAGCAGTTTTTCGGGAGGCTCGGGTGAGCAGTTCTTC. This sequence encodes CASSFSGGSGEQFF.

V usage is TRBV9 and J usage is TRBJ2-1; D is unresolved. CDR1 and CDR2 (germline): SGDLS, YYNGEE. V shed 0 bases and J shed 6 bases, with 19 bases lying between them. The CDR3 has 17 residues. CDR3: CASSVAGRPIATNEQFF. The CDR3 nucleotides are TGTGCCAGCAGCGTAGCTGGCAGGCCCATTGCAACCAATGAGCAGTTCTTC.

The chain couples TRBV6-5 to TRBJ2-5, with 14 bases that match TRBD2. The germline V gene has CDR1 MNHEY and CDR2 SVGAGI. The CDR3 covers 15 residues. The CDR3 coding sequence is TGTACCCTAGGACTAGCGGGAGGCTTCGAAGAGACCCAGTACTTC. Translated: CTLGLAGGFEETQYF.